The 32 T cell receptor beta chains below were found in one sample sequenced in a study of blood T cell repertoires in COVID-19. The protocol was immunoSEQ multiplex PCR, while the TCRdb copy is restricted to in-frame clones and leaves out a portion. This table has 200,000 or so clones, about four fifths appearing once. Sequencing was carried out using peripheral blood. The receptor set was obtained from a woman aged 80 or over with COVID-19, enrolled during active disease.

The V gene is TRBV18, the J gene TRBJ1-5; D possibly corresponds to TRBD1 (5 bases). Between the trimmed V and J ends, which lost 6 bases and 3 bases, there was a span of 18 bases. Germline V gives CDR1 KGHSH, CDR2 LQKENI. CDR3 size: 16 residues. CDR3: CASSLIQGLVNQPQHF. CDR3 nucleotide sequence: TGTGCCAGCTCCCTTATCCAGGGTTTAGTCAATCAGCCCCAGCATTTT. Full variable domain (rest looked up from reference TRBV18 and TRBJ1-5): NAGVMQNPRHLVRRRGQEARLRCSPMKGHSHVYWYRQLPEEGLKFMVYLQKENIIDESGMPKERFSAEFPKEGPSILRIQQVVRGDSAAYFCASSLIQGLVNQPQHFGDGTRLSIL.

The genes are TRBV28 and TRBJ1-4; 8 positions match TRBD1. The V segment lost 3 bases and the J segment 10 bases; nucleotides outside the gene matches: 7. Germline V gives CDR1 MDHEN, CDR2 SYDVKM. The CDR3 covers 14 residues. The CDR3 sequence is CASSFQGAGGKLFF. In DNA, the CDR3 is TGTGCCAGCAGTTTCCAGGGGGCCGGCGGAAAACTGTTTTTT.

With regard to this clone: Compared with germline, one end of the junction differs, possibly owing to a read error. The chain recombines TRBV10-3 with TRBJ1-2; D is uncertain. This CDR3 is built from 12 residues. CDR1 and CDR2 from the germline V gene are ENHRY and SYGVKD. CDR3 loop: CAISDFERATIF. In nucleotides, the CDR3 is TGTGCCATCAGTGATTTCGAGAGGGCGACCATCTTC.

The chain uses TRBV5-6 and TRBJ2-7; D might be TRBD2 (5 bases). This CDR3 region has 16 residues. V was clipped by 1 base and J by 0 bases, with 14 bases between them. In germline, CDR1 is SGHDT, CDR2 YYEEEE. CDR3 nucleotide sequence: TGTGCCAGCAGCTTGTGGGGAGATTGGTCCTCCTACGAGCAGTACTTC. Amino acid sequence: CASSLWGDWSSYEQYF.

The chain carries TRBV19 and TRBJ1-2, with D possibly TRBD1 on 5 matching bases. V lost 1 base to trimming and J lost 2 bases, with 11 bases between them. Per the germline V gene, CDR1 is LNHDA and CDR2 is SQIVND (reference sequence). The CDR3 loop spans 15 amino acids. The chain's CDR3 is CASSIGGAGNYGYTF. CDR3 coding DNA: TGTGCCAGTAGTATAGGGGGCGCGGGGAACTATGGCTACACCTTC. Full variable domain (remainder filled in from reference TRBV19 and TRBJ1-2): DGGITQSPKYLFRKEGQNVTLSCEQNLNHDAMYWYRQDPGQGLRLIYYSQIVNDFQKGDIAEGYSVSREKKESFPLTVTSAQKNPTAFYLCASSIGGAGNYGYTFGSGTRLTVV.

This chain uses TRBV7-2 with TRBJ2-5, with a tentative D call TRBD1 (6 bases). Trimming stripped 4 bases from V and 0 bases from J, with 9 bases between. Per germline, CDR1 SGHTA and CDR2 FQGNSA. This CDR3 contains 14 residues. The CDR3 DNA reads TGTGCCAGCAGCTCTCAGGGGTACCAAGAGACCCAGTACTTC. Encoded protein: CASSSQGYQETQYF.

J is TRBJ1-2 and V is TRBV5-1; D unclear. In germline, CDR1 is SGHRS, CDR2 YFSETQ. The CDR3 is 13 residues long. Trimming shortened V by 2 bases and J by 5 bases, and 10 bases separated the two germline ends. As DNA, the CDR3 is TGCGCCAGCAGCTTTGAGGGCGCTTATGGCTACACCTTC. It yields the protein CASSFEGAYGYTF.

The genes are TRBV12-3 or TRBV12-4 and TRBJ1-2; unclear D gene. Trimming stripped 6 bases from V and 2 bases from J, with 10 bases between. CDR3 length: 13 residues. CDR3 in DNA: TGTGCCAGCAGGCGGGGTGGGAACTATGGCTACACCTTC. Translation: CASRRGGNYGYTF.

The chain joins TRBV5-1 to TRBJ2-5, with TRBD1 matching over 9 bases. The CDR3 loop spans 16 amino acids. Trimming took 5 bases from V and 0 from J; bases not matched to a gene: 8. From germline, CDR1 is SGHRS and CDR2 YFSETQ. The CDR3 is CASSSYRGRYQETQYF. CDR3 in DNA: TGCGCCAGCAGTTCCTACAGGGGGCGCTACCAAGAGACCCAGTACTTC.

CDR3 nucleotide sequence: TGTGCCAGTAGTAGCGAGAGGGGGAATCAGCCCCAGCATTTT. Translating gives CASSSERGNQPQHF. The chain recombines TRBV19 with TRBJ1-5; possible D gene TRBD1, 6 bases. Germline lookup yields CDR1 LNHDA and CDR2 SQIVND (reference sequence). Deletions cut 4 bases from V and 4 bases from J, with 11 bases between. The CDR3 spans 14 residues.

The J gene is TRBJ1-2, the V gene TRBV15; no clear D. Germline-derived CDR1 and CDR2 are LNHNV and YYDKDF (reference sequence). Trimming left V 0 bases short and J 4 bases short, with 9 bases between. This CDR3 contains 14 residues. The CDR3 spells CATSRDYTRYGYTF. In DNA form, the CDR3 reads TGTGCCACCAGCAGAGATTACACCCGCTATGGCTACACCTTC. Full variable domain (rest looked up from reference TRBV15 and TRBJ1-2): DAMVIQNPRYQVTQFGKPVTLSCSQTLNHNVMYWYQQKSSQAPKLLFHYYDKDFNNEADTPDNFQSRRPNTSFCFLDIRSPGLGDTAMYLCATSRDYTRYGYTFGSGTRLTVV.

The chain combines TRBV6-1 with TRBJ2-4; D possibly corresponds to TRBD2 (5 bases). V was shortened by 2 bases and J by 3 bases, with 14 bases between the two germline ends. Germline V gene sequence: CDR1 MNHNS, CDR2 SASEGT. The CDR3 is 16 amino acids. The CDR3 reads CASSETRVVGKNIQYF. CDR3 sequence (DNA): TGTGCCAGCAGTGAAACGAGGGTTGTTGGCAAAAACATTCAGTACTTC.

The chain has TRBV10-3 and TRBJ2-3; 10 bases map to TRBD2. V lost 6 bases, J lost 0 bases, and 6 bases stayed unmatched. Per germline, CDR1 ENHRY and CDR2 SYGVKD. There are 16 residues in the CDR3. CDR3 DNA sequence: TGTGCCATCAGCCTAGGACTAGCGGATAGCACAGATACGCAGTATTTT. It is translated as CAISLGLADSTDTQYF.

This sequence joins TRBV9 and TRBJ1-2; perhaps TRBD1 as D (6 bases). Germline loops: CDR1 SGDLS, CDR2 YYNGEE. V was shortened by 3 bases and J by 5 bases, with 14 bases between the two germline ends. The CDR3 is made up of 14 amino acids. The CDR3 DNA reads as TGTGCCAGCAGCGAGGGGACCACAGGGTATGGCTACACCTTC. Translating gives CASSEGTTGYGYTF.

The V and J genes are TRBV10-3 and TRBJ2-5; the match to TRBD1 covers 8 bases. V gave up 7 bases and J gave up 3 bases; unmatched junction bases: 7. Germline CDR1 is ENHRY and CDR2 is SYGVKD. The CDR3 has 14 residues. The CDR3 DNA is TGTGCCATCACCCCGGACAGGGAAGAAGAGACCCAGTACTTC. Protein sequence: CAITPDREEETQYF.

This chain joins TRBV7-2 and TRBJ1-2; D gene unclear. The CDR3 is 12 amino acids. The V gene lost 3 bases and the J gene lost 5 bases, with 7 bases spanning the gap. Germline loops: CDR1 SGHTA, CDR2 FQGNSA. Written as DNA, the CDR3 is TGTGCCAGCAGCTTTTCTCAGTATGGCTACACCTTC. Translated: CASSFSQYGYTF.

This sequence joins TRBV5-6 and TRBJ1-1, with D maybe TRBD1 (5 bases). Trimming left V 1 base short and J 3 bases short, with 13 bases between. CDR1 is SGHDT, CDR2 YYEEEE, per germline. The CDR3 length is 15 residues. CDR3 sequence: CASSLWGVSDTEAFF. CDR3 DNA sequence: TGTGCCAGCAGCTTGTGGGGGGTATCGGACACTGAAGCTTTCTTT.

The V and J genes are TRBV9 and TRBJ1-2; unclear D gene. CDR3 length: 13 residues. Per the germline V gene, CDR1 is SGDLS and CDR2 is YYNGEE. V was trimmed by 4 bases and J by 5 bases, leaving 12 bases between them. The CDR3 spells CASSRSHAYGYTF. The CDR3 nucleotides are TGTGCCAGCAGCCGCTCACATGCTTATGGCTACACCTTC.

The chain is built from TRBV6-1 and TRBJ1-4; D gene uncertain. Trimming took off 2 bases at V and 4 bases at J, with 5 bases between the two ends. CDR3 length equals 13 residues. Germline V gene sequence: CDR1 MNHNS, CDR2 SASEGT. CDR3 DNA: TGTGCCAGCAGTGAATACAGTAATGAAAAACTGTTTTTT. It codes for CASSEYSNEKLFF.

This clone was counted between two and nine times. V usage is TRBV5-1 and J usage is TRBJ1-4; D possibly corresponds to TRBD1 (5 bases). With 6 bases removed from V and 0 bases from J, the gap between germline ends came to 12 bases. The CDR3 loop spans 15 amino acids. CDR1 is SGHRS and CDR2 is YFSETQ in the germline V gene. The CDR3 nucleotides read TGCGCCAGCACCCCGGGGGGGACAACTAATGAAAAACTGTTTTTT. Residues: CASTPGGTTNEKLFF. The full variable domain, with the rest looked up from reference TRBV5-1 and TRBJ1-4, is KAGVTQTPRYLIKTRGQQVTLSCSPISGHRSVSWYQQTPGQGLQFLFEYFSETQRNKGNFPGRFSGRQFSNSRSEMNVSTLELGDSALYLCASTPGGTTNEKLFFGSGTQLSVL.

This chain uses TRBV19 with TRBJ2-2; 10 bases are shared with TRBD1. Germline trimming cut 3 bases from V and 1 base from J; bases unmatched to any gene: 14. This CDR3 spans 20 amino acids. CDR1 is LNHDA, CDR2 SQIVND, per germline (reference sequence). This CDR3 reads CASSIPLGTGVKGNTGELFF. In DNA, the CDR3 is TGTGCCAGTAGTATCCCCTTGGGGACAGGGGTGAAAGGGAACACCGGGGAGCTGTTTTTT.

The chain carries TRBV11-2 and TRBJ1-2; tentative D call: TRBD1 (5 bases). The length of the CDR3 is 16 residues. CDR1 and CDR2 (germline): SGHAT, FQNNGV. V gave up 1 base and J gave up 4 bases, with 16 bases separating them. In DNA, the CDR3 is TGTGCCAGCAGCTTAGCGGGCGGGGGACCCTCCTATGGCTACACCTTC. Amino acids: CASSLAGGGPSYGYTF.

This clone appeared once. The genes are TRBV5-1 and TRBJ1-4; D possibly corresponds to TRBD1 (5 bases). The CDR3 is 17 residues long. The V gene lost 1 base and the J gene lost 2 bases, with 15 bases spanning the gap. Germline V gives CDR1 SGHRS, CDR2 YFSETQ. In DNA, the CDR3 is TGCGCCAGCAGCTTGATGCAAGGGGATGGGACTAATGAAAAACTGTTTTTT. Protein: CASSLMQGDGTNEKLFF. Supplemented by reference TRBV5-1 and TRBJ1-4, the full variable domain reads KAGVTQTPRYLIKTRGQQVTLSCSPISGHRSVSWYQQTPGQGLQFLFEYFSETQRNKGNFPGRFSGRQFSNSRSEMNVSTLELGDSALYLCASSLMQGDGTNEKLFFGSGTQLSVL.

CDR3 sequence (DNA): TGTGCCAGCAGTTACTCGATCGGGGGAGCCTACGAGCAGTACTTC. Protein product: CASSYSIGGAYEQYF. The chain joins TRBV6-6 to TRBJ2-7, with a tentative D call TRBD2 (6 bases). Per germline, CDR1 MNHNY and CDR2 SVGAGI (reference sequence). V lost 0 bases and J lost 2, with 11 bases in between. The CDR3 runs 15 residues.

J is TRBJ1-6 and V is TRBV4-1, with 8 bases matching TRBD1. This CDR3 is 16 amino acids long. Losses at the gene ends were 2 bases for V and 7 bases for J; bases not matched to a gene: 7. Per the germline V gene, CDR1 is MGHRA and CDR2 is YSYEKL. The CDR3 bases are TGCGCCAGCAGCCAAAGCGGCACAGGGGGGAATTCACCCCTCCACTTT. It is translated as CASSQSGTGGNSPLHF.

The chain uses TRBV4-3 and TRBJ1-6; TRBD1 agrees at 7 bases. The length of the CDR3 is 16 residues. The junction had 4 bases not matched to a gene; V was cut back by 5 bases and J by 0 bases. Germline V gene sequence: CDR1 LGHNA, CDR2 YSLEER. The DNA for the CDR3 is TGCGCCAGCAGCGACAGGGTTTCCTCCTATAATTCACCCCTCCACTTT. Translating it yields CASSDRVSSYNSPLHF.

The table lists this clone with a count of one. CDR3 bases: TGTGCCAGCAGCCAGTTCGGACAGATGAACACTGAAGCTTTCTTT. Translating gives CASSQFGQMNTEAFF. The genes are TRBV3-1 (or the pseudogene TRBV3-2) and TRBJ1-1, with D tentatively TRBD1 (6 bases). Germline V CDR1 and CDR2: LGHDT, YNNKEL (reference sequence). The CDR3 is 15 amino acids. V dropped 3 bases and J dropped 0 bases, with 11 bases sitting between them.

This clone was counted between two and nine times. The J gene is TRBJ1-2, the V gene TRBV7-2; perhaps TRBD1 as D (5 bases). V dropped 2 bases and J dropped 7 bases, with 11 bases sitting between them. The CDR3 has 13 amino acids. Germline lookup yields CDR1 SGHTA and CDR2 FQGNSA. The CDR3 DNA sequence: TGTGCCAGCAGCTTACGGGGGTATGGTGGCTACACCTTC. This encodes CASSLRGYGGYTF.

This clone was counted between two and nine times. Other nucleotide sequences in the sample specify the same CDR3. The V gene is TRBV5-1, the J gene TRBJ2-2, with D possibly matching TRBD1 (5 bases). The CDR3 contains 15 residues. V dropped 2 bases and J dropped 1 base, with 9 bases sitting between them. CDR1 is SGHRS, CDR2 YFSETQ, per germline. CDR3 loop: CASSFGQGNTGELFF. The CDR3 DNA follows: TGCGCCAGCAGCTTTGGCCAGGGGAACACCGGGGAGCTGTTTTTT. The whole variable domain, remainder taken from reference TRBV5-1 and TRBJ2-2, is KAGVTQTPRYLIKTRGQQVTLSCSPISGHRSVSWYQQTPGQGLQFLFEYFSETQRNKGNFPGRFSGRQFSNSRSEMNVSTLELGDSALYLCASSFGQGNTGELFFGEGSRLTVL.

This sequence joins TRBV18 and TRBJ1-2, with 9 bases fitting TRBD1. The CDR3 is made up of 15 amino acids. Trimming took 3 bases from V and 3 from J; bases not matched to a gene: 5. CDR1 and CDR2 (germline): KGHSH, LQKENI. For the CDR3, the DNA is TGTGCCAGCTCACCGGGGACAGGGAGTCACTATGGCTACACCTTC. Translating gives CASSPGTGSHYGYTF.

The chain combines TRBV18 with TRBJ1-2; possibly TRBD1 for D (5 bases). Trimming shortened V by 6 bases and J by 3 bases, and 14 bases separated the two germline ends. In germline, CDR1 is KGHSH, CDR2 LQKENI. The CDR3 extends over 14 amino acids. This CDR3 reads CASSSTGTYYGYTF. The CDR3 DNA reads TGTGCCAGCTCGAGCACTGGGACTTACTATGGCTACACCTTC.

This clone has just one count. This chain links TRBV5-1 with TRBJ2-5, with 7 positions matching TRBD2. Germline CDR1 and CDR2: SGHRS and YFSETQ. V gave up 4 bases and J gave up 5 bases; unmatched junction bases: 11. This CDR3 is 15 amino acids long. CDR3 nucleotide sequence: TGCGCCAGCAGCGCGGGGAGCGGGGAATGGGAGACCCAGTACTTC. It is translated as CASSAGSGEWETQYF.